This TCR beta chain is from a study of neoadjuvant anti-PD-1 for oral cavity cancer. Some clones are missing from TCRdb's copy, which holds only in-frame ones; the method was immunoSEQ multiplex PCR. The sample includes about 72,000 clones, around 82% of them seen just once. V was pared by 8 bases and J by 5 bases, with 18 bases between. The germline V gene has CDR1 GTSNPN and CDR2 SVGIG (reference sequence). The length of the CDR3 is 13 residues. Sequences were derived from PBMCs, sampled before nivolumab (anti-PD-1) treatment. This chain links TRBV30 with TRBJ2-5; the D call may be TRBD1 or TRBD2 (5 bases each). This sequence originates from a person between 35 and 79 years old with oral cavity squamous cell carcinoma. The CDR3 DNA reads TGTGCCGGGGGAACAGGTTGGGGCGAGACCCAGTACTTC. Amino acids: CAGGTGWGETQYF.